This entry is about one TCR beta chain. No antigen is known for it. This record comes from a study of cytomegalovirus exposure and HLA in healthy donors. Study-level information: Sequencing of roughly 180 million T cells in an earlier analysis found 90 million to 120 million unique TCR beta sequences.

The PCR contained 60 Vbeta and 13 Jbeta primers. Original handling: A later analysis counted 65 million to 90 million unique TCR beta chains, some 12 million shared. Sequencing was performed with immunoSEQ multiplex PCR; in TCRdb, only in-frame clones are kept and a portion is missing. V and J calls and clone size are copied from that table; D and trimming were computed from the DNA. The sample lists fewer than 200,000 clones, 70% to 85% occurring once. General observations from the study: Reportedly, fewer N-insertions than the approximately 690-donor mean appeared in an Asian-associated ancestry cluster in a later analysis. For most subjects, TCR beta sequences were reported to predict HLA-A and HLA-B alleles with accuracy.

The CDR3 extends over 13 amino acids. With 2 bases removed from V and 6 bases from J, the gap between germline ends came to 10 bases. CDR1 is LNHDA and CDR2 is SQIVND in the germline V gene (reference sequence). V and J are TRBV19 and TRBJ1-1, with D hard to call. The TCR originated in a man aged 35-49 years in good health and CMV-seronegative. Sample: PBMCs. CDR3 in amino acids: CASSIPGRSEAFF. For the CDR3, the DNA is TGTGCCAGTAGTATACCCGGTCGATCTGAAGCTTTCTTT.